The 18 T cell receptor beta chains below all came from one sample that was sequenced in a study of T cells in Graves' hyperthyroidism and ophthalmopathy. Using RNA transcripts as the source, TCR beta CDR3 regions were amplified. A first-round RT-PCR of the TCR CDR3 used the HTBI primer set. One entry per CDR3 protein, called by TCRdb with MiXCR from the multiplex PCR reads. The sample shows 550,000 to 850,000 distinct CDR3 sequences, about 17% of them seen only once. The sample comprised blood. The source of these receptors is a woman in her fifties or sixties with Graves' hyperthyroidism that later progressed to Graves' ophthalmopathy.

This clonotype was observed a few times. The rearrangement uses TRBV5-1 and TRBJ1-3; D is possibly TRBD1 (5 bases). The CDR3 consists of 17 residues. V was cut by 1 base and J by 4 bases, with 18 bases left in between. Germline assignment: CDR1 SGHRS and CDR2 YFSETQ. The DNA for the CDR3 is TGCGCCAGCAGCTTGTGGGGTCAGGGACTTTCCGGAAACACCATATATTTT. It encodes CASSLWGQGLSGNTIYF.

V is TRBV5-1 and J is TRBJ1-1; 7 bases are shared with TRBD1. From germline, CDR1 is SGHRS and CDR2 YFSETQ. With V trimmed by 3 bases and J by 7 bases, 15 bases remained unmatched. The CDR3 covers 16 residues. The CDR3 nucleotides read TGCGCCAGCAGCTGGAGGGACAGCCCCGACGGCAGTGAAGCTTTCTTT. It encodes CASSWRDSPDGSEAFF.

The rearrangement joins TRBV7-8 to TRBJ1-4; the match to TRBD1 covers 9 bases. With V trimmed by 4 bases and J by 12 bases, 9 bases remained unmatched. The CDR3 has 14 amino acids. Germline CDR1 SGHVS, CDR2 FQNEAQ. The CDR3 coding sequence is TGTGCCAGCAGCTACAGAACAGGGGGCGAAGAACTGTTTTTT. This encodes CASSYRTGGEELFF.

The chain is built from TRBV29-1 and TRBJ2-6; D remains unclear. CDR1 and CDR2 (germline): SQVTM, ANQGSEA. Trimming removed 3 bases from V and 8 bases from J, with 11 bases in between. This CDR3 has 13 amino acids. DNA for the CDR3: TGCAGCGTTGAGGCACACGGGTCCAACGTCCTGACTTTC. Translating it yields CSVEAHGSNVLTF.

The chain carries TRBV20-1 and TRBJ2-4; the D gene could be TRBD1 or TRBD2 (5 bases each). Germline assignment: CDR1 DFQATT and CDR2 SNEGSKA (reference sequence). Trimming pared 3 bases from V and 5 bases from J, leaving 14 bases between. The CDR3 spans 14 residues. CDR3 sequence: CSASIGTAQNIQYF. CDR3 coding DNA: TGCAGTGCTAGCATAGGGACCGCTCAAAACATTCAGTACTTC.

This clonotype was seen more than once but under ten times. The genes are TRBV5-1 and TRBJ1-2, with D hard to call. The length of the CDR3 is 13 residues. V lost 4 bases and J 6 bases, leaving 13 bases between the germline ends. Germline CDR1 reads SGHRS; CDR2 reads YFSETQ. As DNA, the CDR3 is TGCGCCAGCAGCATCCGGACTGCCGATGGCTACACCTTC. This gives the protein CASSIRTADGYTF. The variable domain in full, with the rest retrieved from reference TRBV5-1 and TRBJ1-2, is KAGVTQTPRYLIKTRGQQVTLSCSPISGHRSVSWYQQTPGQGLQFLFEYFSETQRNKGNFPGRFSGRQFSNSRSEMNVSTLELGDSALYLCASSIRTADGYTFGSGTRLTVV.

There are many counts of this clonotype. The CDR3 is CASSQESRSGELFF. Here the CDR3 DNA reads TGTGCCAGCAGCCAAGAATCCAGGTCCGGGGAGCTGTTTTTT. The chain employs TRBV4-2 and TRBJ2-2; D gene ambiguous. The germline CDR1 and CDR2 sequences are LGHNA and YNFKEQ. This CDR3 is built from 14 residues. The V end lost 0 bases, the J end lost 6 bases, and 8 bases lay between the germline ends.

This clonotype has more than one count but fewer than ten. This chain joins TRBV20-1 and TRBJ2-7; D remains ambiguous. The CDR3 is 11 residues long. CDR1 and CDR2 from the germline V gene are DFQATT and SNEGSKA (reference sequence). Trimming shortened V by 6 bases and J by 5 bases, and 11 bases separated the two germline ends. CDR3 sequence reads: CSAGPTHEQYF. The CDR3 DNA follows: TGCAGTGCCGGGCCTACCCACGAGCAGTACTTC.

This clonotype was seen a handful of times. A read error is possible here, since a much larger clone lies one base away. The V gene is TRBV2, the J gene TRBJ2-7; no clear D gene. CDR1 and CDR2 from the germline V gene are SNHLY and FYNNEI. The CDR3 spans 15 residues. Between the trimmed V and J ends, which lost 1 base and 0 bases, there was a span of 10 bases. The CDR3 DNA follows: TGTGCCAGCAGTGAAGGAGTCCCCACCTCCTACGAGCAGTACTTC. Protein sequence: CASSEGVPTSYEQYF. Filled out from reference TRBV2 and TRBJ2-7, the complete variable domain reads EPEVTQTPSHQVTQMGQEVILRCVPISNHLYFYWYRQILGQKVEFLVSFYNNEISEKSEIFDDQFSVERPDGSNFTLKIRSTKLEDSAMYFCASSEGVPTSYEQYFGPGTRLTVT.

This chain connects TRBV7-3 to TRBJ2-1; TRBD2 aligns across 7 bases. Germline CDR1 SGHTA, CDR2 FQGTGA. The CDR3 totals 17 residues. V lost 5 bases to trimming and J lost 7 bases; unmatched junction nucleotides: 17. The CDR3 is CASSLTGSGDLRNEQFF. DNA of the CDR3: TGTGCCAGCAGCCTGACGGGAAGCGGGGATCTACGGAATGAGCAGTTCTTC.

The rearrangement links TRBV9 to TRBJ2-7; D not certain. Germline CDR1 SGDLS, CDR2 YYNGEE. The CDR3 runs 13 residues. Trimming shortened V by 0 bases and J by 2 bases, and 6 bases separated the two germline ends. The CDR3 here is CASSVAPTYEQYF. The CDR3 DNA follows: TGTGCCAGCAGCGTAGCTCCTACCTACGAGCAGTACTTC.

The chain carries TRBV7-9 and TRBJ1-6; D is perhaps TRBD1 (6 bases). V gave up 1 base and J gave up 9 bases, with 16 bases separating them. The CDR3 loop spans 16 amino acids. CDR1 and CDR2 (germline): SEHNR, FQNEAQ (reference sequence). The CDR3 loop reads CASSLGRGGIGSPLHF. The CDR3 DNA reads TGTGCCAGCAGCTTAGGTAGAGGGGGTATTGGTTCACCCCTCCACTTT.

This clonotype came up many times. The chain employs TRBV6-1 and TRBJ1-5, with TRBD1 matching over 7 bases. V lost 3 bases to trimming and J lost 0 bases; unmatched junction nucleotides: 11. Germline V gives CDR1 MNHNS, CDR2 SASEGT. The CDR3 length is 18 residues. The CDR3, as DNA: TGTGCCAGCAGTGAGGGACAGCCGCGGACATATAGCAATCAGCCCCAGCATTTT. Translated, it gives CASSEGQPRTYSNQPQHF.

Only a few counts were recorded for this clonotype. The chain employs TRBV6-2 or TRBV6-3 and TRBJ2-1; the D gene is possibly TRBD1 (6 bases). Germline CDR1 and CDR2: MNHEY and SVGEGT. This CDR3 is built from 15 residues. Trimming cost V 6 bases and J 4 bases, with 16 bases left between them. The CDR3 protein is CASSQTGPFYNEQFF. CDR3 coding DNA: TGTGCCAGCAGCCAGACAGGCCCTTTTTACAATGAGCAGTTCTTC.

CDR3 in amino acids: CASNQQGLGTEAFF. The CDR3 DNA reads as TGTGCCAGTAACCAACAGGGGCTGGGCACTGAAGCTTTCTTT. This chain links TRBV19 with TRBJ1-1; 7 bases match TRBD1. The CDR3 loop spans 14 amino acids. V trimming: 7 bases; J trimming: 4 bases; junction bases outside the gene matches: 9. Germline values: CDR1 LNHDA, CDR2 SQIVND (reference sequence). The full variable domain, completed using reference TRBV19 and TRBJ1-1, is DGGITQSPKYLFRKEGQNVTLSCEQNLNHDAMYWYRQDPGQGLRLIYYSQIVNDFQKGDIAEGYSVSREKKESFPLTVTSAQKNPTAFYLCASNQQGLGTEAFFGQGTRLTVV.

The chain carries TRBV29-1 and TRBJ1-2, with TRBD1 matching over 7 bases. The CDR3 covers 13 residues. Trimming cost V 5 bases and J 5 bases; bases outside gene matches: 8. CDR1 SQVTM and CDR2 ANQGSEA come from the germline V gene. CDR3 region: CSVLPGTAYGYTF. The CDR3 nucleotides read TGCAGCGTTCTACCGGGGACAGCTTATGGCTACACCTTC.

The gene calls are TRBV3-1 and TRBJ1-1; D is perhaps TRBD1 (6 bases). Germline V gene data show CDR1 as LGHDT and CDR2 as YNNKEL (reference sequence). CDR3 length: 12 amino acids. Trimming left V 5 bases short and J 10 bases short, with 14 bases between. The CDR3 loop is CASSNSQGPAFF. The CDR3 DNA sequence: TGTGCCAGCAGCAATTCACAGGGTCCAGCTTTCTTT.

V is TRBV13 and J is TRBJ2-1; tentative D call: TRBD2 (6 bases). The CDR3 loop spans 14 amino acids. V was clipped by 8 bases and J by 1 base, with 12 bases between them. CDR1 is PRHDT and CDR2 is FYEKMQ in the germline V gene (reference sequence). CDR3 nucleotides: TGTGCCAGCTCCCCTCGGGAGTCCTACAATGAGCAGTTCTTC. Translation: CASSPRESYNEQFF.